This T cell receptor (beta chain) was captured in a study of yellow fever vaccine responses in identical twins. Using its own MiXCR run on the RT-PCR reads, TCRdb lists one record per CDR3 protein. The sample includes more than 15,000 distinct CDR3 sequences, around 65% of them seen just once. Germline V lookup: CDR1 LGHNA, CDR2 YNFKEQ. The CDR3 runs to 16 residues. V lost 1 base and J 1 base, leaving 14 bases between the germline ends. Study-wide points: Twins' vaccine T cell responses reportedly seemed partly convergent and partly personalized.

About this clonotype: Antigen specificity is unknown.

The V gene is TRBV4-2, the J gene TRBJ2-7; D may match TRBD1 or TRBD2 (5 bases each). The sequencing here drew on T cells from blood (PBMCs), unsorted or a sorted subset (not recorded which), taken before or after yellow fever vaccination (not recorded which). This receptor was obtained from a woman under 30 who received the yellow fever vaccine. The CDR3: CASSQATGTPSYEQYF. The CDR3 nucleotides read TGTGCCAGCAGCCAAGCCACCGGGACCCCGTCCTACGAGCAGTACTTC.